This T cell receptor (beta chain) was recovered during a study of early T cells in non-severe SARS-CoV-2 infection. Study-wide findings and caveats: A preference for anti-spike CD8 responses marked VDJdb matching, which missed private and CD4 specificities.

TCRdb redid the calling of the 5' RACE reads with MiXCR, one entry per CDR3 protein. Here the sample spans roughly 80,000 distinct CDR3 sequences, about 14% being singletons. The germline V gene has CDR1 MGHDK and CDR2 SYGVNS. V lost 3 bases and J lost 0, with 11 bases in between. The CDR3 is 15 residues long. Concerning this clonotype: Antigen unknown.

The sample taken for sequencing was whole blood. The sequence derives from an adult who was a healthcare worker with PCR-confirmed SARS-CoV-2 infection or an uninfected control (not recorded which). The rearrangement uses TRBV25-1 and TRBJ2-5; D perhaps matches TRBD2 (6 bases). The chain's CDR3 is CASSDAGWYQETQYF. The CDR3 DNA reads as TGTGCCAGCAGTGATGCGGGATGGTACCAAGAGACCCAGTACTTC.